This T cell receptor beta chain was sequenced during a study of CD8+CD57+ T cells in acquired aplastic anemia. TCR beta VDJ and CDR3 were profiled, and genomic DNA was the template. TCRdb re-analysed the reads in MiXCR, keeping a single row per CDR3 protein. The top ten clones hold more than 1% of a sample with some 170,000 distinct CDR3 sequences, 40% to 55% of them seen once. All sequencing subjects had displayed CD8+CD57+ cell expansion on flow cytometry. Everyone among the patients had severe acquired aplastic anemia. CDR1 and CDR2 from the germline V gene are SNHLY and FYNNEI. The CDR3 extends over 18 amino acids. V was shortened by 7 bases and J by 0 bases, with 22 bases between the two germline ends.

Material: sorted CD4+, CD8+, or CD8+CD57+ T cells (not recorded which) from PBMCs. The rearrangement joins TRBV2 to TRBJ1-5, with a tentative D call TRBD1 (5 bases). This sequence originates from a human donor with aplastic anemia. CDR3: CASTSDKAPPYSNQPQHF. The CDR3 DNA follows: TGTGCCAGCACTTCGGACAAGGCCCCGCCCTATAGCAATCAGCCCCAGCATTTT.